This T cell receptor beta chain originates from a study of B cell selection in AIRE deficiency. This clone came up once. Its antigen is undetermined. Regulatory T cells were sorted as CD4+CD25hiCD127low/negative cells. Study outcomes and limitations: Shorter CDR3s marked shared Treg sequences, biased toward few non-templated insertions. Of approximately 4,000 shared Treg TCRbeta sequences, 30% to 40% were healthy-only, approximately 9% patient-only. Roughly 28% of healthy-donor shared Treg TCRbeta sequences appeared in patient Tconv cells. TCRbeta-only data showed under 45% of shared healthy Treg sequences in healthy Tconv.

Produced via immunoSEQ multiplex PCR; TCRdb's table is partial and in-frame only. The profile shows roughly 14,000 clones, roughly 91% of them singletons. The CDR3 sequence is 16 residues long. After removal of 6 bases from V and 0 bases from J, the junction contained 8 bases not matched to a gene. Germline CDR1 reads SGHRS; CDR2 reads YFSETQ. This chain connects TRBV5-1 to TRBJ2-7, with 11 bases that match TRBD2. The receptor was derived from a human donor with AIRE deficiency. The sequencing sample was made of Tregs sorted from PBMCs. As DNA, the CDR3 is TGCGCCAGCACAAAGGGGGGGACTAGCGGCTCCTACGAGCAGTACTTC. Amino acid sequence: CASTKGGTSGSYEQYF.